The present T cell receptor beta chain was sequenced within a study of T cell responses to AZD1222 COVID-19 vaccine. Produced via immunoSEQ multiplex PCR; TCRdb's table is partial and in-frame only. The data contain about 120,000 clones, 80% to 90% of them singletons. Study-wide results and caveats: At study baseline, merely several AZD1222 recipients were seropositive.

A note on this clone: The antigen remains undetermined.

The clonotype originates from an adult in good health. The sequencing used peripheral blood, collected on day 0 of AZD1222 vaccination.

The CDR3: CASSLAGGFSSYNEQFF. In DNA, the CDR3 is TGTGCCAGCAGCTTGGCCGGAGGGTTTAGCTCCTACAATGAGCAGTTCTTC. The chain joins TRBV5-5 to TRBJ2-1; possible D gene TRBD2, 6 bases. The CDR3 contains 17 residues. The ends were cut back, 0 bases at V and 0 bases at J, with 13 bases in the middle. CDR1 SGHKS and CDR2 YYEKEE come from the germline V gene (reference sequence). The full variable domain, with the rest looked up from reference TRBV5-5 and TRBJ2-1, is DAGVTQSPTHLIKTRGQQVTLRCSPISGHKSVSWYQQVLGQGPQFIFQYYEKEERGRGNFPDRFSARQFPNYSSELNVNALLLGDSALYLCASSLAGGFSSYNEQFFGPGTRLTVL.